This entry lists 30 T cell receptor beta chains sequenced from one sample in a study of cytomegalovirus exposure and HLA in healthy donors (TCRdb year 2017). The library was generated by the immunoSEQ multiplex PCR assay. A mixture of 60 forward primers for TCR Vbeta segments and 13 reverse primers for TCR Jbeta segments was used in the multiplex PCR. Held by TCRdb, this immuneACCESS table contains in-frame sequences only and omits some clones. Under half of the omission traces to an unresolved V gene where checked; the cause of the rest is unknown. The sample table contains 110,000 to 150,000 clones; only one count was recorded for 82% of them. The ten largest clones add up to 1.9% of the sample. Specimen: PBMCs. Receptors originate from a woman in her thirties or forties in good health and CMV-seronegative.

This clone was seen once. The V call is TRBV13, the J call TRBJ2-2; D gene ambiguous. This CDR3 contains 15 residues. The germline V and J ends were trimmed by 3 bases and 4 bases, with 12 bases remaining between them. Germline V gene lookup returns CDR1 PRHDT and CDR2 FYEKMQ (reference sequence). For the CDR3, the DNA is TGTGCCAGCAGCTTCATCTTTAGCAGCACCGGGGAGCTGTTTTTT. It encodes CASSFIFSSTGELFF.

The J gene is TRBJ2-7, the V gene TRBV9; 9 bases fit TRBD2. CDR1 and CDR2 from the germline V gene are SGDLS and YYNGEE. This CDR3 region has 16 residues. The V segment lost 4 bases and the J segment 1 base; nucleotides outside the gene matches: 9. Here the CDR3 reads CASSPSVAGGSYEQYF. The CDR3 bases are TGTGCCAGCAGCCCAAGTGTGGCGGGAGGGTCCTACGAGCAGTACTTC.

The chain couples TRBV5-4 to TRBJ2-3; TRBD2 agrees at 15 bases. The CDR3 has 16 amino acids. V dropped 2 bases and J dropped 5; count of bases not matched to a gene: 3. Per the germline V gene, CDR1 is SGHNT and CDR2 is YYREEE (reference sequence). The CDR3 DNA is TGTGCCAGCAGCTTAGGACTAGCGGGAGGGCAAGATACGCAGTATTTT. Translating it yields CASSLGLAGGQDTQYF. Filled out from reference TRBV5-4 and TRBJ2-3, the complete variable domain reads ETGVTQSPTHLIKTRGQQVTLRCSSQSGHNTVSWYQQALGQGPQFIFQYYREEENGRGNFPPRFSGLQFPNYSSELNVNALELDDSALYLCASSLGLAGGQDTQYFGPGTRLTVL.

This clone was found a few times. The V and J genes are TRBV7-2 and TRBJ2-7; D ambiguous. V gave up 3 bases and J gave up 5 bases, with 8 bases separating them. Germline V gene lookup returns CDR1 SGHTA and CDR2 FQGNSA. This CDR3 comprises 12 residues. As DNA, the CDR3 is TGTGCCAGCAGCTTTAGCAGTCACGAGCAGTACTTC. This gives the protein CASSFSSHEQYF. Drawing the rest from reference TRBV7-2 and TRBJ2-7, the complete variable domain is GAGVSQSPSNKVTEKGKDVELRCDPISGHTALYWYRQSLGQGLEFLIYFQGNSAPDKSGLPSDRFSAERTGGSVSTLTIQRTQQEDSAVYLCASSFSSHEQYFGPGTRLTVT.

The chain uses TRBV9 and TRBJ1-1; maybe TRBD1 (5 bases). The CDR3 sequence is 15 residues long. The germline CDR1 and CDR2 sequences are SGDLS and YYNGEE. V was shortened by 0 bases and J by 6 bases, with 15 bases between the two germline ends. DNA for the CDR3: TGTGCCAGCAGCGTAGGGAAGGGGTGGGTTGCTGAAGCTTTCTTT. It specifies CASSVGKGWVAEAFF.

The CDR3 region has the DNA TGTGCAAGTCGCTTAGCTCGGAAGAGGCTAGCACCCAGCTCCTACGAGCAGTACTTC. Translation gives CASRLARKRLAPSSYEQYF. The chain joins TRBV12-2 to TRBJ2-7; TRBD2, as called in the table, went unchecked against the DNA. TRBV12-2 is a known pseudogene. The CDR3 covers 19 residues.

CDR3 nucleotide sequence: TGTGCCAGCAGTTTGTCCAGGGACAAAAACATTCAGTACTTC. Translated, it gives CASSLSRDKNIQYF. The chain combines TRBV27 with TRBJ2-4; D perhaps matches TRBD1 (5 bases). Trimming took 3 bases from V and 3 from J, leaving 9 bases between them. CDR3 length: 14 residues. Germline V gene sequence: CDR1 MNHEY, CDR2 SMNVEV (reference sequence).

The CDR3: CASTTSGGSLGVYF. CDR3 nucleotides: TGTGCCAGCACCACGTCGGGGGGGAGTTTGGGCGTGTATTTT. This chain links TRBV27 with TRBJ2-3; TRBD2 matches at 8 bases. J gave up 14 bases and V 7 bases, and 17 bases lay outside the gene matches. Germline assignment: CDR1 MNHEY and CDR2 SMNVEV (reference sequence). CDR3 length equals 14 residues.

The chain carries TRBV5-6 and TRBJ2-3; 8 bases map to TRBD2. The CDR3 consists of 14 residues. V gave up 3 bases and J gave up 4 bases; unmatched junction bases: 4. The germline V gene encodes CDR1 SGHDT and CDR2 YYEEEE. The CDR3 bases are TGTGCCAGCAGCTGGGGAGCGGGGGCAGATACGCAGTATTTT. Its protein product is CASSWGAGADTQYF. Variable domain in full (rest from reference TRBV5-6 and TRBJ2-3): DAGVTQSPTHLIKTRGQQVTLRCSPKSGHDTVSWYQQALGQGPQFIFQYYEEEERQRGNFPDRFSGHQFPNYSSELNVNALLLGDSALYLCASSWGAGADTQYFGPGTRLTVL.

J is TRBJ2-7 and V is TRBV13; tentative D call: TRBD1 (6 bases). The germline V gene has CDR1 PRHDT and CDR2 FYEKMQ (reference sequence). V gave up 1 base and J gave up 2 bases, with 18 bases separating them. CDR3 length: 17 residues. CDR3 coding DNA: TGTGCCAGCAGCTTAGATTTTGCGGCAGGGGCGACCTACGAGCAGTACTTC. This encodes CASSLDFAAGATYEQYF.

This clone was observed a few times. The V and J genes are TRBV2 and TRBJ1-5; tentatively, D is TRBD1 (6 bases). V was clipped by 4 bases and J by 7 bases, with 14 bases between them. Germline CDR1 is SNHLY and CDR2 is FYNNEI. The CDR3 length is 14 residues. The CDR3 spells CASSAEQGVQPQHF. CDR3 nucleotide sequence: TGTGCCAGCAGTGCGGAACAGGGTGTACAGCCCCAGCATTTT.

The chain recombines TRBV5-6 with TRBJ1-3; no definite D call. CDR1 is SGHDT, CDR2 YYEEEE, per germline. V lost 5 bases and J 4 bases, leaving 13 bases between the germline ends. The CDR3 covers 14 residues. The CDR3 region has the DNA TGTGCCAGCAGTGGGCCGTTAGAAGGAAACACCATATATTTT. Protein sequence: CASSGPLEGNTIYF.

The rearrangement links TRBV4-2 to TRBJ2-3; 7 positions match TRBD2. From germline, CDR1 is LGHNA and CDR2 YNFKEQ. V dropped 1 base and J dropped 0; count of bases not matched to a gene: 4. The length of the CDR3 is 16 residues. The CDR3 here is CASSQVLAVSTDTQYF. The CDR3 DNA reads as TGTGCCAGCAGCCAAGTCCTAGCGGTTAGCACAGATACGCAGTATTTT.

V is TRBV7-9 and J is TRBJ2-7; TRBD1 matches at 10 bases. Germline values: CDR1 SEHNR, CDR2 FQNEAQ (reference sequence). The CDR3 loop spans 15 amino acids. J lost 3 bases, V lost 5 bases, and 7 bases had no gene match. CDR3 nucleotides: TGTGCCAGCAGCCCAGGGGGACAGGGGCTCTACGAGCAGTACTTC. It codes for CASSPGGQGLYEQYF.

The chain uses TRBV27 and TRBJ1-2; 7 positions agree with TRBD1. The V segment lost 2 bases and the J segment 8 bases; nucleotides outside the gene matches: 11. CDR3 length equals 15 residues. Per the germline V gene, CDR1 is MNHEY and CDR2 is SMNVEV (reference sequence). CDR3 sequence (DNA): TGTGCCAGCAGTTTAGGTGCCGGGACAGTGTTAGGCTACACCTTC. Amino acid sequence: CASSLGAGTVLGYTF.

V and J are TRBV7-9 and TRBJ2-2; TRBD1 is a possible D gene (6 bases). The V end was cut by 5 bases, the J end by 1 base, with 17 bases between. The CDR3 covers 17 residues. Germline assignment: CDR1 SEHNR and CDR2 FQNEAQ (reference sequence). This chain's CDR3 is CASSLERTALNTGELFF. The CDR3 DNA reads TGTGCCAGCAGCCTAGAACGGACAGCCCTGAACACCGGGGAGCTGTTTTTT. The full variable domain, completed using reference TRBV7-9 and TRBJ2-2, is DTGVSQNPRHKITKRGQNVTFRCDPISEHNRLYWYRQTLGQGPEFLTYFQNEAQLEKSRLLSDRFSAERPKGSFSTLEIQRTEQGDSAMYLCASSLERTALNTGELFFGEGSRLTVL.

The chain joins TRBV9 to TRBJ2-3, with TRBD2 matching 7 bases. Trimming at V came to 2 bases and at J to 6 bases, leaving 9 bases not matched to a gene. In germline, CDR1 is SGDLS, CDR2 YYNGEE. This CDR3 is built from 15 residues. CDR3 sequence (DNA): TGTGCCAGCAGCGTCAACGGCGGGAGTAGGGATACGCAGTATTTT. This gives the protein CASSVNGGSRDTQYF.

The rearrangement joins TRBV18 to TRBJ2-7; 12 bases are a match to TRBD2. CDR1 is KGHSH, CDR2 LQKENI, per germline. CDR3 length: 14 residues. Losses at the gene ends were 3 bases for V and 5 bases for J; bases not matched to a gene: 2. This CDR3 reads CASSPPSGRDEQYF. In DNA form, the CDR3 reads TGTGCCAGCTCACCCCCTAGCGGGAGGGACGAGCAGTACTTC.

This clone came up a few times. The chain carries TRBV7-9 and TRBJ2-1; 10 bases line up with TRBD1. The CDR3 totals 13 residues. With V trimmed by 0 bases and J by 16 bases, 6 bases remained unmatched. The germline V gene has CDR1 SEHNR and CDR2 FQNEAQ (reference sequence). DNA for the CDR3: TGTGCCAGCAGCTTAGCGGACAGGGGGAACGGATTCTTC. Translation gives CASSLADRGNGFF. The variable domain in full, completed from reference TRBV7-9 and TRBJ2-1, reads DTGVSQNPRHKITKRGQNVTFRCDPISEHNRLYWYRQTLGQGPEFLTYFQNEAQLEKSRLLSDRFSAERPKGSFSTLEIQRTEQGDSAMYLCASSLADRGNGFFGPGTRLTVL.

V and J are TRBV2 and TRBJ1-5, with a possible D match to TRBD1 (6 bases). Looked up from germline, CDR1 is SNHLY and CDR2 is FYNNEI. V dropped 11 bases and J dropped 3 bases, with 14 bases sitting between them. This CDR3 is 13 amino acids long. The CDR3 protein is CAGGGQNNQPQHF. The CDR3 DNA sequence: TGTGCCGGGGGTGGACAGAACAATCAGCCCCAGCATTTT.

This CDR3 is CASSPQATIYTGELFF. The CDR3 bases are TGTGCCAGCTCACCTCAGGCCACAATTTACACCGGGGAGCTGTTTTTT. The rearrangement links TRBV18 to TRBJ2-2; the D is unclear. This CDR3 region has 16 residues. The V gene's germline CDR1 is KGHSH and CDR2 LQKENI. Trimming cost V 3 bases and J 3 bases, with 14 bases left between them.

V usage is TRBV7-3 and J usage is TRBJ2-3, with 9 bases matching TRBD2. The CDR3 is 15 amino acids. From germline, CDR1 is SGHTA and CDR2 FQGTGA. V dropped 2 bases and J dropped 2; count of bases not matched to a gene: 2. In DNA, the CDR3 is TGTGCCAGCAGCTTACTAGCGGGATCCACAGATACGCAGTATTTT. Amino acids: CASSLLAGSTDTQYF.

The DNA of the CDR3 is TGTGCCAGCAGTTTAAGCGGGAACTACAATGAGCAGTTCTTC. Protein sequence: CASSLSGNYNEQFF. The V gene is TRBV28, the J gene TRBJ2-1; TRBD2 matches at 7 bases. The trim removed 2 bases at V and 3 bases at J, leaving 1 base unmatched. CDR1 and CDR2 from the germline V gene are MDHEN and SYDVKM. The CDR3 loop spans 14 amino acids.

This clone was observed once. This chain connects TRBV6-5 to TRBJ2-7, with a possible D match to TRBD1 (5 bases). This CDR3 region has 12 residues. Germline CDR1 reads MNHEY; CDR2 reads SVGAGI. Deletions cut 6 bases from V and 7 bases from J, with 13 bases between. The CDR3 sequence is CASRDRAWEQYF. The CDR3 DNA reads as TGTGCCAGCAGAGACAGAGCTTGGGAGCAGTACTTC.

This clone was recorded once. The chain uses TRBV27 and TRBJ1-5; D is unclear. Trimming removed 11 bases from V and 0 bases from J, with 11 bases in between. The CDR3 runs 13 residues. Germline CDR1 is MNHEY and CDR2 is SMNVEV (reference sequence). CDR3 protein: CAPPRGSNQPQHF. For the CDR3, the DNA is TGTGCCCCCCCCCGAGGTAGCAATCAGCCCCAGCATTTT.

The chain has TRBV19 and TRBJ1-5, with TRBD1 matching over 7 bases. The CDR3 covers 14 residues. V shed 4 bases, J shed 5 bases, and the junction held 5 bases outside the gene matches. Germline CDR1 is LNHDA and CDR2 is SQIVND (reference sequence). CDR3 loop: CASSRDSAYQPQHF. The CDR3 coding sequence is TGTGCCAGTAGTAGGGACAGTGCCTATCAGCCCCAGCATTTT.

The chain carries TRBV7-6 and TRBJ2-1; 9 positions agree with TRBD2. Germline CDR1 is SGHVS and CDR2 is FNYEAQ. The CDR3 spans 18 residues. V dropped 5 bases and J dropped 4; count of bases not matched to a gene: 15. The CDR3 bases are TGTGCCAGCAGCCAGGACGCGGCTGCGGGAGGGTTTTACAATGAGCAGTTCTTC. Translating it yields CASSQDAAAGGFYNEQFF.

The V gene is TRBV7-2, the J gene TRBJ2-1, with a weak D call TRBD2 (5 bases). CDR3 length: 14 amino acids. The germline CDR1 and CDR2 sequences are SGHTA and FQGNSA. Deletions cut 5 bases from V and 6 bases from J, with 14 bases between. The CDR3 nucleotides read TGTGCCAGCAGCCTCGTCTGGACTGTCAATGAGCAGTTCTTC. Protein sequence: CASSLVWTVNEQFF.

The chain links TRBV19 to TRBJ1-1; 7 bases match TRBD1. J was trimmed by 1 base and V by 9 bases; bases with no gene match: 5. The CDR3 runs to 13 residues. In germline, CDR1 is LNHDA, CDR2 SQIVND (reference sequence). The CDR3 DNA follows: TGTGCCAGACCCCGGGACAGGAACACTGAAGCTTTCTTT. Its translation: CARPRDRNTEAFF.

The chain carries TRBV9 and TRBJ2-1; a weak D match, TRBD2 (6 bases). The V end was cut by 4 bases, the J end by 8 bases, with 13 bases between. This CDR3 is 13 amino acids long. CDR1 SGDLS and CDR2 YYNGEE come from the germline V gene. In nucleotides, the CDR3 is TGTGCCAGCAGCATGGGACTTCAGCATGAGCAGTTCTTC. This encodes CASSMGLQHEQFF.